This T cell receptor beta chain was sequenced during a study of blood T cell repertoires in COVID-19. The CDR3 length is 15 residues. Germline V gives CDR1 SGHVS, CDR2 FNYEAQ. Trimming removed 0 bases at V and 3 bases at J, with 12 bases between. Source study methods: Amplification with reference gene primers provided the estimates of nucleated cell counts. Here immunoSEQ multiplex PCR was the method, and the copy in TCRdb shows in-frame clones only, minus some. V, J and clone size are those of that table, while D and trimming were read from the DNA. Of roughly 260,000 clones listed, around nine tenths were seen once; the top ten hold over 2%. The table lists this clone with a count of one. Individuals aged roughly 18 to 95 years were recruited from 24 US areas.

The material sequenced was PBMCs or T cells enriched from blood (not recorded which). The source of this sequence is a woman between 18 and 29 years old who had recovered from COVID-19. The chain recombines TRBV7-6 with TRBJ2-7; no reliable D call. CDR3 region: CASSLAPLSIYEQYF. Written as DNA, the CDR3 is TGTGCCAGCAGCTTAGCGCCGCTTAGTATCTACGAGCAGTACTTC.